This TCR beta chain was found in a study of blood T cell repertoires in COVID-19. Germline lookup yields CDR1 SGDLS and CDR2 YYNGEE. V lost 4 bases and J 6 bases, leaving 14 bases between the germline ends. There are 14 residues in the CDR3. As handled by the study authors: Counts of nucleated cells, estimated from reference gene primer amplification, were obtained. The data were produced by immunoSEQ multiplex PCR, yet TCRdb's version contains in-frame clones alone and is incomplete. D and trimming come from the DNA, and the V and J calls and clone size come from that table. In the table there are 270,000 or so clones, approximately 90% of which are singletons.

The chain is built from TRBV9 and TRBJ1-5; no definite D call. Sequencing used PBMCs or T cells enriched from blood (not recorded which). The receptor was isolated from a woman in her forties with acute COVID-19. CDR3 sequence (DNA): TGTGCCAGCAGCTCGACCCCAGGTCGTCAGCCCCAGCATTTT. Translating it yields CASSSTPGRQPQHF.